These 5 T cell receptor beta chains came from one sample sequenced in a study of T cells in Graves' hyperthyroidism and ophthalmopathy. Amplification yielded TCR beta CDR3 regions, with RNA transcripts as the source. During a first-round RT-PCR of the TCR CDR3, the HTBI primer set was used. TCRdb analysed the multiplex PCR reads with MiXCR anew, one entry per CDR3 protein. The sample yields some 800,000 distinct CDR3 sequences, 35% to 45% seen once. The sequenced material came from blood. The source of these receptors is a man aged 18-30 years with Graves' hyperthyroidism.

About this clonotype: The junction does not match germline at one end; this may be a read error. The chain joins TRBV9 to TRBJ1-3, with D tentatively TRBD1 (5 bases). Germline loops: CDR1 SGDLS, CDR2 YYNGEE. CDR3 length equals 15 residues. CDR3 DNA sequence: TGTGCCGGCAGCGTCGGTAGGGGCTCTGGAAACACCATATATTTT. It translates to CAGSVGRGSGNTIYF.

This clonotype was picked up a small number of times. The chain combines TRBV9 with TRBJ1-1; D perhaps matches TRBD1 (5 bases). This CDR3 contains 14 residues. Germline-derived CDR1 and CDR2 are SGDLS and YYNGEE. Trimming left V 4 bases short and J 1 base short, with 11 bases between. The DNA for the CDR3 is TGTGCCAGCAGCCATCCGGGGCCGAACACTGAAGCTTTCTTT. Its protein is CASSHPGPNTEAFF.

As for this clonotype: A much larger clone lies one base from this, so it may be a read error. No conserved phenylalanine or tryptophan is present at the end of the CDR3, so a read error is the likely explanation. V gene TRBV20-1 combines with J gene TRBJ2-7; no definite D call. Trimming cost V 6 bases and J 2 bases, with 11 bases left between them. Germline-derived CDR1 and CDR2 are DFQATT and SNEGSKA (reference sequence). This CDR3 is built from 12 residues. For the CDR3, the DNA is TGCAGTGCCTCCCCCGCTGCCTACGAGCAGTACCTC. Protein: CSASPAAYEQYL.

The V gene is TRBV3-1, the J gene TRBJ2-7; D might be TRBD2 (5 bases). The V end lost 2 bases, the J end lost 4 bases, and 12 bases lay between the germline ends. This CDR3 comprises 14 residues. The V gene's germline CDR1 is LGHDT and CDR2 YNNKEL (reference sequence). For the CDR3, the DNA is TGTGCCAGCAGCCAATTGGACGGGGTGTACGAGCAGTACTTC. Translated: CASSQLDGVYEQYF.

There are many counts of this clonotype. The chain has TRBV9 and TRBJ1-3; no clear D gene. Germline loops: CDR1 SGDLS, CDR2 YYNGEE. The CDR3 consists of 13 residues. Trimming removed 3 bases at V and 10 bases at J, with 14 bases between. The CDR3 loop is CASSAVGVRTIYF. CDR3 nucleotide sequence: TGTGCCAGCAGCGCTGTTGGGGTCAGGACCATATATTTT.